The rows below give T cell receptor beta chains drawn from one sample of a study of T cell repertoires in cytomegalovirus infection. Via MiXCR, TCRdb re-called the reads, giving one row per CDR3 protein. Of about 400,000 distinct CDR3 sequences listed, less than 20% were seen once; the top ten hold 7.5% to 9.5%. What was sequenced was PBMCs. The receptor set was obtained from a human donor in good health (CMV status not recorded). Some clones in this sample may be carry-over from other donors' samples. The CDR3 runs from the conserved cysteine through the conserved F or W. The D gene is left open where the match is weak. Not every row has a clone size; where given, it reads once, few, many or a size class.

V	D	J	size	CDR3	DNA
TRBV6-5	-	TRBJ1-1	few	CASSYSVGYTEAFF	TGTGCCAGCAGTTACTCGGTTGGGTACACTGAAGCTTTCTTT
TRBV5-1	-	TRBJ2-7	once	CASTLQGTDEQYF	TGCGCCAGCACCTTACAGGGAACCGACGAGCAGTACTTC
TRBV12-3/TRBV12-4	-	TRBJ1-3	few	CAIIRGSGNTIYF	TGTGCCATCATAAGGGGATCTGGAAACACCATATATTTT
TRBV20-1	-	TRBJ2-5	few	CSARVGGGGETQYF	TGCAGTGCTAGAGTCGGGGGTGGGGGGGAGACCCAGTACTTC
TRBV7-8	TRBD1	TRBJ2-7	many	CASSSEVRGLSEQYF	TGTGCCAGCAGCTCTGAGGTCAGGGGGCTGTCCGAGCAGTACTTC
TRBV7-6	-	TRBJ2-5	many	CASSSRGTETQYF	TGTGCCAGCAGCTCGAGAGGGACGGAGACCCAGTACTTC
TRBV4-3	-	TRBJ2-1	-	CASSQGLDSEQFF	TGCGCCAGCAGCCAAGGACTAGACAGTGAGCAGTTCTTC
TRBV12-5	-	TRBJ1-1	many	CASGLVSGAEAFF	TGTGCTAGTGGTTTGGTGTCAGGGGCTGAAGCTTTCTTT
TRBV28	-	TRBJ1-2	few	CASTEGGPGGYTF	TGTGCCAGCACTGAGGGAGGACCTGGTGGCTACACCTTC
TRBV7-9	TRBD2	TRBJ2-5	few	CASTTSGRGETQYF	TGTGCCAGCACCACTAGCGGGAGGGGAGAGACCCAGTACTTC
TRBV20-1	-	TRBJ2-6	many	CSARVSGANVLTF	TGCAGTGCTAGAGTCTCTGGGGCCAACGTCCTGACTTTC
TRBV30	-	TRBJ2-7	few	CAWSVTGITYEQYF	TGTGCCTGGAGTGTAACGGGTATCACCTACGAGCAGTACTTC
TRBV11-2	-	TRBJ2-7	few	CASSLSVGYEQYF	TGTGCCAGCAGCCTTAGCGTAGGCTACGAGCAGTACTTC
TRBV3-1	-	TRBJ1-5	few	CASSHQVNQPQHF	TGTGCCAGCAGCCACCAGGTCAATCAGCCCCAGCATTTT
TRBV7-6	TRBD2	TRBJ2-1	many	CASSLAPGLERNNEQFF	TGTGCCAGCAGCTTAGCGCCTGGACTAGAGAGGAACAATGAGCAGTTCTTC
TRBV7-2	-	TRBJ2-5	many	CASIQGAEETQYF	TGTGCCAGCATCCAAGGAGCGGAAGAGACCCAGTACTTC
TRBV27	-	TRBJ2-1	few	CASSYLGAEGNEQFF	TGTGCCAGCAGTTACCTGGGGGCGGAGGGCAATGAGCAGTTCTTC
TRBV7-2	-	TRBJ1-1	medium-sized	CASSLVGLLRNTEAFF	TGTGCCAGCAGCTTAGTAGGGCTCTTGCGGAACACTGAAGCTTTCTTT